This T cell receptor (beta chain) was recorded in a study of cytomegalovirus exposure and HLA in healthy donors (dated by TCRdb to about 2017). About the investigation overall: An earlier analysis of several hundred of the donors reported around 280 Gb of sequence data and about 120 million unique TCR beta sequences obtained from some 200 million T cells. An early release covering 550 to 700 HLA-typed donors comprised approximately 290 gigabases of sequencing data and approximately 80 million unique TCR sequences. Of the roughly 400 genotyped donors, over 70% fell in the genetic ancestry cluster associated with self-reported Caucasian donors. The aim of the study was to test whether cataloging public T cell receptors could identify signatures of past pathogen exposure. The study profiled the T cell repertoires of under 700 subjects by immunosequencing and related them to cytomegalovirus serostatus. In addition to the first cohort of 666 subjects, a separate validation cohort of approximately 110 different subjects was used. To predict cytomegalovirus infection status, the study brought together high-throughput TCR immunosequencing, statistical association of individual TCRs with disease status, and machine learning. In a later analysis, previously published TCR beta repertoires from 500 to 750 donors were re-analyzed and high-resolution HLA genotyping was added so that TCR occurrence patterns could be studied. Rather than using new phenotypic data, the later analysis identified candidate immune exposures from TCR beta sequences and from how often those sequences occurred across donors. To decide whether each TCR beta V gene segment behaved as functional or pseudogenic, an earlier analysis of some 540 of the donors relied on high-throughput TCR beta sequencing. Donor age, sex, ethnicity and CMV serostatus were compiled alongside the repertoire data. Genome-wide SNP genotypes for about 65% of the roughly 700 donors were used in a later genetic analysis, which treated that subset as a discovery cohort. All discovery cohort repertoires had been generated using a single sequencing platform. Both class I and class II loci were covered by HLA typing, at four-digit resolution. The number of donors typed differed by locus, with roughly 620-640 for A, B, C, DRB1 and DQB1, roughly 520 for DQA1, over 600 for DPA1, and about 450 for DPB1. Because of strong linkage in the cohort, roughly five DR-DQ haplotypes were treated as single units for association and clustering. On average, roughly 200,000 unique TCR beta nucleotide sequences were sequenced per donor among a few hundred genotyped donors of the cohort, with roughly 20% of those sequences being non-productive. The paper's findings and limits, for the study overall: Three of the identified cytomegalovirus-associated TCR beta chains were confirmed in vitro to be specific for cytomegalovirus antigens. Because HLA typing was missing for some donors at each locus, association tests included only the typed subset. The classifier was reported to diagnose cytomegalovirus status with high specificity and sensitivity in both the original and validation cohorts. A further reported finding was that TCR beta sequences accurately predicted the HLA-A and HLA-B alleles for most subjects in the first cohort. The cohort was sequenced for TCR beta chains only, and without alpha or paired-chain data the features that could be detected were limited. A later analysis found that HLA-associated TCR beta chains were more clonally expanded and had lower generation probabilities than equally common non-associated chains. A later analysis reported that several top co-occurrence clusters appeared linked to parvovirus B19, influenza, CMV and Epstein-Barr virus. The study gave a list of more than 150 TCR beta chains associated with cytomegalovirus. An association between a missense DCLRE1C variant and V-gene and J-gene trimming of TCR beta chains was found in a later genetic analysis and replicated in an independent cohort. A cluster of highly shared sequence variants was judged likely to be a technical artifact of the sequencing pipeline. According to a later analysis, TCR association rates differed among HLA loci, with DRB1 alleles showing the most associated TCRs and HLA-C alleles showing the fewest. Most TCR sequences were observed very rarely across donors, whereas some public TCRs were present in many individuals. Immune exposure information for the cohort was limited to CMV serostatus. A later analysis found that most CMV-associated TCR beta chains appeared HLA-restricted, with HLA associations seemingly driven largely by CMV exposure. Linkage disequilibrium might explain the correlated functional status among segregating V segments, but an unknown experimental factor could not be excluded. Compared with the roughly 670-donor mean, donors in an Asian-associated ancestry cluster had fewer N-insertions in productive TCRs, according to a later genetic analysis. Broadly in line with IMGT annotations, most TCR beta V segments showed up in productive rearrangements about 87% or about 30% of the time in an earlier analysis of 450 to 750 of the donors. When HLA alleles, especially DR and DQ, strongly co-occurred, attributing TCR associations to individual alleles was difficult. Because counts were too low, about 18 rarely observed V segments, including chromosome 9 orphons, were excluded from the earlier analysis of around 590 of the donors. The 87-base-pair reads could not distinguish some IMGT-functional V segments, including TRBV6-2 and TRBV6-3, so those segments were excluded. Roughly uniform sequencing depth across donors was assumed in presence/absence analyses, although this assumption may not hold. The authors suggested that the approach could potentially be extended to other disease states and immunological phenotypes. At a false discovery rate of 0.05, a later analysis linked 15,000 to 20,000 TCR beta sequences to specific HLA alleles.

A word on this clone: The target of this receptor is not known. Base qualities were left out, and no much larger clone turns up one base away.

The cohort consisted of 650 to 850 healthy bone marrow donors. Cohort members were all nominally healthy when sampled, although unrecorded immune exposures were likely present. The donor was CMV seronegative and was included in the group of a few hundred seronegative cohort members. Every donor gave a peripheral blood sample, and the peripheral blood mononuclear cells from that sample were used for TCR beta sequencing. Genomic DNA extraction from the blood cell samples was performed with the Qiagen DNeasy Blood Extraction Kit. Preparation of the library involved the immunoSEQ multiplex PCR assay. For the multiplex PCR, a mixture combining 60 forward primers for TCR Vbeta segments and 13 reverse primers for TCR Jbeta segments was used. A multiplex PCR assay on genomic DNA amplified the CDR3 region of rearranged TCR beta genes. The Illumina HiSeq System was used to sequence the amplified TCR beta libraries as 87-base-pair reads. On the authors' methods: A later analysis tallied 70 million to 100 million unique TCR beta chains across the 700 or so repertoires, and approximately 12 million of those chains were shared by two or more donors. To remove PCR and sequencing errors, raw reads were error-corrected and collapsed into unique sequences using a nearest-neighbor algorithm that merged closely related sequences. To assign V, D and J gene segments, CDR3 sequences were aligned to IMGT reference sequences. For a sequence to be retained, a match of at least six nucleotides was required to both a V gene segment and a J gene segment. A rearrangement was called productive if the CDR3 had no stop codons and remained in frame with V and J, and every other rearrangement was called non-productive. CDR3 was defined by IMGT convention, running from the second conserved V-encoded cysteine to the conserved J-encoded phenylalanine. In an earlier analysis of more than 550 of the donors, sequences lacking an unambiguous match to a single V gene segment were excluded. An earlier analysis of fewer than 750 of the donors classified V segments as functional when productive rearrangements were above 56.7% and as segregating when the standard deviation between donors was above 5%. To diagnose cytomegalovirus status from the catalog of TCR beta chain sequences, a statistical classification framework was built. In a later analysis, V and J genes were assigned by comparing TCR nucleotide sequences against IMGT/GENE-DB human TR gene sequences. A later analysis assigned CDR3 sequences and most-parsimonious VDJ recombination scenarios with the TCRdist pipeline. A later analysis defined each TCR beta chain by its CDR3 amino acid sequence plus V-gene family, and excluded reads lacking a unique V-gene family. To address suspected cross-contamination and a sequencing artifact, a later analysis removed 592 highly shared, low-generation-probability nucleotide sequences. A later analysis calculated a clonal expansion index for each public chain from normalized within-repertoire ranks of inferred template counts. A later analysis computed generation probabilities with a VDJ recombination model fitted to out-of-frame rearrangements, and checked the results against IGoR. In a later analysis, hypergeometric tests were used to score TCR-TCR, TCR-HLA and TCR-CMV co-occurrence, with a repertoire-size bias correction applied to TCR pairs. In a later analysis, false discovery rates were estimated by permuting HLA or CMV assignments 20 times. In a later analysis, co-occurring TCRs were grouped using DBSCAN, and TCRdist sequence similarity was added for clustering within HLA-allele-positive subsets. Repertoires with fewer than 30,000 or more than 120,000 public chains, plus five repertoires with anomalous nucleotide sharing, were excluded from co-occurrence clustering. TCRdb took over this immuneACCESS table, retaining in-frame rearrangements with V and J assigned. Such tables are incomplete; in checked studies, under half of the missing clones stem from an unresolved V gene, and the remainder is unexplained. That table gives V, J and clone size, and the DNA gave D and trimming. The sample table lists hundreds of thousands of clones, 65% to 90% of them with a count of one. Clones ranked in the top ten supply approximately 1.4% of the sample.

Clipping removes 6 bases from V and 5 bases from J, with 11 as the unmatched junction base count. Inclusive of the bounding cysteine and phenylalanine, the CDR3 is 16 residues long. Left in the record is the CDR3 DNA by itself, 48 bases read in frame from the first base. Taken from the germline V gene, the CDR1 and CDR2 loops are MDHEN and SYDVKM. This clonotype originated in a girl between 10 and 17 years old in good health and CMV-seronegative. The V and J genes are TRBV28 and TRBJ1-4; TRBD1 lines up with 8 middle nucleotides. Sequencing input: PBMCs. The DNA reads TGTGCCAGCAGCCCACTCCCCGGGACAGGCAATGAAAAACTGTTTTTT. The encoded protein is CASSPLPGTGNEKLFF.